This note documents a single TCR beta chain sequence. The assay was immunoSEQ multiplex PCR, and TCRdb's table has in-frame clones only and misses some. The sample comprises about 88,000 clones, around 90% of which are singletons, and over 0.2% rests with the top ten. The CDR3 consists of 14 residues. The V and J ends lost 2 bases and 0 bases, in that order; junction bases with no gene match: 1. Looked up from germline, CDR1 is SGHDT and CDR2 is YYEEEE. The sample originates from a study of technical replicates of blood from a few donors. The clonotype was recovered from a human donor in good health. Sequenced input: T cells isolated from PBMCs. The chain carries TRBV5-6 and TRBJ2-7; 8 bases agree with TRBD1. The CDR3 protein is CASSFTGGSYEQYF. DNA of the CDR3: TGTGCCAGCAGCTTCACAGGGGGCTCCTACGAGCAGTACTTC.